These 21 T cell receptor beta chains came from one sample sequenced in a study of cytomegalovirus exposure and HLA in healthy donors. A multiplex PCR was run with 60 Vbeta primers and 13 Jbeta primers. Repertoires were generated with immunoSEQ multiplex PCR, while TCRdb's copy carries only in-frame clones and drops some. Of about 190,000 clones listed, over 80% are singletons. Sequences were obtained from PBMCs. The receptors come from a man aged 50-59 years in good health and CMV-seronegative.

The J gene is TRBJ2-7, the V gene TRBV7-2; D is undetermined. Germline CDR1 reads SGHTA; CDR2 reads FQGNSA. With 3 bases removed from V and 3 bases from J, the gap between germline ends came to 12 bases. The CDR3 sequence is 14 residues long. CDR3 DNA sequence: TGTGCCAGCAGCTTCGATTCCCAACACTACGAGCAGTACTTC. It codes for CASSFDSQHYEQYF.

The rearrangement links TRBV27 to TRBJ1-6, with 9 bases matching TRBD1. Germline V gene sequence: CDR1 MNHEY, CDR2 SMNVEV (reference sequence). With 3 bases clipped from V and 7 bases from J, the junction kept 22 bases outside the gene matches. CDR3 length equals 21 residues. The CDR3 protein is CASSFTSGTGIDSLENSPLHF. CDR3 nucleotides: TGTGCCAGCAGTTTCACCTCCGGGACAGGGATTGACAGCCTAGAGAATTCACCCCTCCACTTT.

CDR3 sequence: CASGRQDSKEQYF. DNA of the CDR3: TGTGCCAGCGGCCGTCAGGACAGTAAAGAGCAGTACTTC. This chain connects TRBV7-9 to TRBJ2-7; perhaps TRBD1 as D (6 bases). The CDR3 runs to 13 residues. Germline V CDR1 and CDR2: SEHNR, FQNEAQ (reference sequence). The V end was cut by 8 bases, the J end by 7 bases, with 18 bases between. Full variable domain (rest looked up from reference TRBV7-9 and TRBJ2-7): DTGVSQNPRHKITKRGQNVTFRCDPISEHNRLYWYRQTLGQGPEFLTYFQNEAQLEKSRLLSDRFSAERPKGSFSTLEIQRTEQGDSAMYLCASGRQDSKEQYFGPGTRLTVT.

The rearrangement joins TRBV6-5 to TRBJ1-5; D unresolved. Trimming left V 2 bases short and J 10 bases short, with 15 bases between. This CDR3 contains 14 residues. Germline loops: CDR1 MNHEY, CDR2 SVGAGI. CDR3 region: CASSYREAQRPQHF. For the CDR3, the DNA is TGTGCCAGCAGTTACCGAGAGGCTCAACGCCCCCAGCATTTT.

CDR3 sequence (DNA): TGTGCCAGCAGCGTAGATAACGGGAGGGTGGAAAAGACCCAGTACTTC. This gives the protein CASSVDNGRVEKTQYF. The V gene is TRBV9, the J gene TRBJ2-5; 8 nucleotides agree with TRBD2. V shed 0 bases and J 6 bases; nucleotides not matched to a gene: 10. The CDR3 is 16 residues long. The V gene's germline CDR1 is SGDLS and CDR2 YYNGEE.

This clone was seen more than once but under ten times. V is TRBV7-9 and J is TRBJ2-7; a possible D gene is TRBD1 (6 bases). Germline assignment: CDR1 SEHNR and CDR2 FQNEAQ (reference sequence). V was trimmed by 5 bases and J by 5 bases, leaving 13 bases between them. The CDR3 contains 13 residues. Here the CDR3 DNA reads TGTGCCAGCAGCCAAATTACAGGGAACGAGCAGTACTTC. Translation gives CASSQITGNEQYF.

The gene calls are TRBV2 and TRBJ1-6, with 8 bases lining up with TRBD1. After removal of 5 bases from V and 4 bases from J, the junction contained 4 bases not matched to a gene. Germline V gene sequence: CDR1 SNHLY, CDR2 FYNNEI. The CDR3 loop spans 15 amino acids. The CDR3 spells CASSSTGEYNSPLHF. As DNA, the CDR3 is TGTGCCAGCAGTTCGACAGGGGAATATAATTCACCCCTCCACTTT.

Here the CDR3 reads CASSALDRAGELFF. The CDR3 nucleotides are TGTGCCAGCAGCGCACTAGACAGGGCCGGGGAGCTGTTTTTT. The chain has TRBV7-9 and TRBJ2-2, with 7 bases identical to TRBD1. This CDR3 has 14 residues. The ends lost 5 bases at V and 6 bases at J; junction bases unmatched: 6. The V gene's germline CDR1 is SEHNR and CDR2 FQNEAQ (reference sequence).

The table lists this clone with a count of one. The V call is TRBV12-5, the J call TRBJ2-5; 10 bases align to TRBD1. Germline V gene data show CDR1 as LGHNT and CDR2 as FRNRAP. V shed 7 bases, J shed 4 bases, and the junction held 6 bases outside the gene matches. This CDR3 contains 14 residues. CDR3 loop: CASDPGQGPETQYF. CDR3 nucleotides: TGTGCTAGTGACCCGGGACAGGGGCCAGAGACCCAGTACTTC.

The rearrangement links TRBV10-3 to TRBJ2-7, with 11 bases matching TRBD2. Germline values: CDR1 ENHRY, CDR2 SYGVKD. Trimming cost V 7 bases and J 0 bases; bases outside gene matches: 8. The CDR3 sequence is 16 residues long. The chain's CDR3 is CAITTTSGSGSYEQYF. CDR3 nucleotide sequence: TGTGCCATCACCACTACTAGCGGGAGTGGCTCCTACGAGCAGTACTTC.

V gene TRBV2 combines with J gene TRBJ1-5, with 8 bases matching TRBD1. The CDR3 is 15 amino acids. Per germline, CDR1 SNHLY and CDR2 FYNNEI. V was clipped by 5 bases and J by 1 base; unmatched bases: 4. CDR3 protein: CASSNDRGSNQPQHF. For the CDR3, the DNA is TGTGCCAGCAGTAATGACAGGGGAAGCAATCAGCCCCAGCATTTT.

This chain uses TRBV28 with TRBJ1-2; D is undetermined. CDR1 and CDR2 (germline): MDHEN, SYDVKM. The CDR3 consists of 12 residues. V was cut by 3 bases and J by 5 bases, with 7 bases left in between. The CDR3 loop reads CASSFGSYGYTF. The DNA of the CDR3 is TGTGCCAGCAGTTTCGGTTCTTATGGCTACACCTTC.

The rearrangement links TRBV28 to TRBJ2-3; D remains ambiguous. This CDR3 is 16 amino acids long. V shed 4 bases and J shed 3 bases, with 17 bases lying between them. CDR1 is MDHEN and CDR2 is SYDVKM in the germline V gene. CDR3 region: CASSSDTYYSTDTQYF. CDR3 DNA sequence: TGTGCCAGCAGTTCCGACACTTATTATAGTACAGATACGCAGTATTTT.

This clone showed up just once. This chain joins TRBV30 and TRBJ1-2, with TRBD1 matching 8 bases. V shed 7 bases, J shed 6 bases, and the junction held 16 bases outside the gene matches. The CDR3 has 15 residues. Germline V gene data show CDR1 as GTSNPN and CDR2 as SVGIG (reference sequence). For the CDR3, the DNA is TGTGCCTTTTCCCGACAGGGGCAAACGAACAATGGCTACACCTTC. Protein product: CAFSRQGQTNNGYTF.

J is TRBJ2-7 and V is TRBV4-3; 7 bases are shared with TRBD1. After removal of 5 bases from V and 0 bases from J, the junction contained 7 bases not matched to a gene. The CDR3 is 15 amino acids. Germline CDR1 LGHNA, CDR2 YSLEER. CDR3 in DNA: TGCGCCAGCAGCGCCTCTGGGGACAGCTCCTACGAGCAGTACTTC. It encodes CASSASGDSSYEQYF.

Only a few counts were recorded for this clone. This sequence joins TRBV7-9 and TRBJ1-4, with no clear D. The CDR3 totals 13 residues. CDR1 is SEHNR, CDR2 FQNEAQ, per germline (reference sequence). Between the trimmed V and J ends, which lost 4 bases and 3 bases, there was a span of 6 bases. The chain's CDR3 is CASSSQANEKLFF. The CDR3 nucleotides read TGTGCCAGCAGCTCTCAGGCTAATGAAAAACTGTTTTTT.

The chain links TRBV12-5 to TRBJ2-5, with 7 bases lining up with TRBD1. V trimming: 0 bases; J trimming: 6 bases; junction bases outside the gene matches: 16. The CDR3 totals 18 residues. Germline lookup yields CDR1 LGHNT and CDR2 FRNRAP. The CDR3, as DNA: TGTGCTAGTGGTTTGGTACTTCTGGGACAGCTAAAGAGACAGACCCAGTACTTC. This gives the protein CASGLVLLGQLKRQTQYF.

This sequence joins TRBV7-3 and TRBJ2-4, with TRBD1 matching 11 bases. The CDR3 is 15 residues long. Germline CDR1 reads SGHTA; CDR2 reads FQGTGA. Trimming removed 5 bases from V and 7 bases from J; junction bases left unmatched: 7. Here the CDR3 reads CASSTGQGAENIQYF. CDR3 sequence (DNA): TGTGCCAGCAGCACCGGACAGGGGGCGGAGAACATTCAGTACTTC.

The CDR3 DNA reads TGTGCCAGCAGTTTAGGGCTTGAAGCTTTCTTT. It yields the protein CASSLGLEAFF. The chain links TRBV28 to TRBJ1-1; D gene ambiguous. The germline V gene has CDR1 MDHEN and CDR2 SYDVKM. The V gene lost 2 bases and the J gene lost 7 bases, with 5 bases spanning the gap. The CDR3 is 11 residues long. Together with reference TRBV28 and TRBJ1-1, the CDR3 gives the full variable domain: DVKVTQSSRYLVKRTGEKVFLECVQDMDHENMFWYRQDPGLGLRLIYFSYDVKMKEKGDIPEGYSVSREKKERFSLILESASTNQTSMYLCASSLGLEAFFGQGTRLTVV.

This clone was observed a handful of times. The gene calls are TRBV29-1 and TRBJ1-2; D not resolved. The CDR3 sequence is 12 residues long. Germline CDR1 reads SQVTM; CDR2 reads ANQGSEA. Trimming cost V 7 bases and J 3 bases, with 12 bases left between them. The CDR3 is CSARLPYYGYTF. CDR3 coding DNA: TGCAGCGCCCGACTCCCTTACTATGGCTACACCTTC. Together with reference TRBV29-1 and TRBJ1-2, the CDR3 gives the full variable domain: SAVISQKPSRDICQRGTSLTIQCQVDSQVTMMFWYRQQPGQSLTLIATANQGSEATYESGFVIDKFPISRPNLTFSTLTVSNMSPEDSSIYLCSARLPYYGYTFGSGTRLTVV.

With respect to this clone: One junction end disagrees with the germline gene, perhaps due to a read error. Other nucleotide sequences from this sample produce the same CDR3. V usage is TRBV19 and J usage is TRBJ2-7; 8 bases are a match to TRBD2. The CDR3 sequence is 17 residues long. Germline assignment: CDR1 LNHDA and CDR2 SQIVND (reference sequence). The CDR3 protein is CASSMRVAGIRTYEQYF. The CDR3 coding sequence is TGCGCCAGTAGTATGAGAGTAGCGGGAATCCGAACCTACGAGCAGTACTTC. Looking up the rest from reference TRBV19 and TRBJ2-7 gives the full variable domain: DGGITQSPKYLFRKEGQNVTLSCEQNLNHDAMYWYRQDPGQGLRLIYYSQIVNDFQKGDIAEGYSVSREKKESFPLTVTSAQKNPTAFYLCASSMRVAGIRTYEQYFGPGTRLTVT.